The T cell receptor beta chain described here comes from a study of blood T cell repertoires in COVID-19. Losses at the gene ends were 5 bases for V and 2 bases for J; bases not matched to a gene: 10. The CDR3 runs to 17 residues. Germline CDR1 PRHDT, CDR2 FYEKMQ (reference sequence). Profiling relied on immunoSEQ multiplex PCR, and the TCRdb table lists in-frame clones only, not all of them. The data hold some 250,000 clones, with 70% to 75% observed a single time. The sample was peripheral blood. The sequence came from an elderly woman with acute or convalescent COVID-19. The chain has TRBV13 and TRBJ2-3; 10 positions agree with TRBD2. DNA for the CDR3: TGTGCCAGCAGCCGTCGTCTAGCGGGAGCCTACACAGATACGCAGTATTTT. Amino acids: CASSRRLAGAYTDTQYF.